This TCR beta chain was recovered during a study of identical twins. Germline V gene sequence: CDR1 SEHNR, CDR2 FQNEAQ (reference sequence). The CDR3 contains 14 residues. The V gene lost 5 bases and the J gene lost 8 bases, with 15 bases spanning the gap. TCRdb itself ran the 5' RACE reads through MiXCR, one entry per CDR3 protein. The sample consists of about 300,000 distinct CDR3 sequences, roughly 12% of them appearing once. This same sample was also taken into another study, of yellow fever vaccine responses in identical twins.

The chain is built from TRBV7-9 and TRBJ1-4; a possible D gene is TRBD1 (6 bases). The sequence was collected from a woman aged 18-29 years in good health. Input material: CD8+ T cells sorted from blood. The CDR3 loop is CASSPRTALEKLFF. CDR3 DNA sequence: TGTGCCAGCAGCCCCAGGACAGCATTAGAAAAACTGTTTTTT.